One and the same sample provided the 17 T cell receptor beta chains below, sequenced in a study of identical twins. TCRdb used MiXCR to reprocess the 5' RACE reads, holding one entry per CDR3 protein. The profile covers 700,000 or so distinct CDR3 sequences, with over 20% appearing a single time and around 4.5% taken by the ten largest. These data were also filed under a second study, of T cells expressing NK-cell markers.

Input material: PBMCs. These receptors all come from a woman between 18 and 29 years old in good health.

The V call is TRBV6-5, the J call TRBJ2-3; D is uncertain. CDR3 size: 13 residues. V was shortened by 2 bases and J by 2 bases, with 5 bases between the two germline ends. CDR1 and CDR2 (germline): MNHEY, SVGAGI. The CDR3 DNA follows: TGTGCCAGCAGTTACGGGATCACAGATACGCAGTATTTT. Translating gives CASSYGITDTQYF.

This clonotype was observed many times. The chain employs TRBV5-6 and TRBJ2-7; 10 bases map to TRBD2. In germline, CDR1 is SGHDT, CDR2 YYEEEE. The CDR3 length is 15 residues. V lost 5 bases, J lost 6 bases, and 11 bases stayed unmatched. The CDR3 DNA reads TGTGCCAGCAGAGCCGGGTTGGGACTAGCGTTCGAGCAGTACTTC. Protein sequence: CASRAGLGLAFEQYF. The complete variable domain, with remaining parts taken from reference TRBV5-6 and TRBJ2-7, reads DAGVTQSPTHLIKTRGQQVTLRCSPKSGHDTVSWYQQALGQGPQFIFQYYEEEERQRGNFPDRFSGHQFPNYSSELNVNALLLGDSALYLCASRAGLGLAFEQYFGPGTRLTVT.

The genes are TRBV5-1 and TRBJ1-6; D gene uncertain. CDR1 and CDR2 (germline): SGHRS, YFSETQ. The germline V and J ends were trimmed by 4 bases and 8 bases, with 10 bases remaining between them. This CDR3 region has 13 residues. This chain's CDR3 is CASSRARDSPLHF. The CDR3 bases are TGCGCCAGCAGCAGGGCAAGGGATTCACCCCTCCACTTT. Combining the CDR3 with reference TRBV5-1 and TRBJ1-6 gives the whole variable domain KAGVTQTPRYLIKTRGQQVTLSCSPISGHRSVSWYQQTPGQGLQFLFEYFSETQRNKGNFPGRFSGRQFSNSRSEMNVSTLELGDSALYLCASSRARDSPLHFGNGTRLTVT.

The chain is built from TRBV12-3 or TRBV12-4 and TRBJ2-1; tentative D call: TRBD1 (6 bases). The V gene lost 8 bases and the J gene lost 6 bases, with 14 bases spanning the gap. CDR3 length equals 13 residues. In DNA form, the CDR3 reads TGTGCCAGCGCTCGGACAGAGATCAATGAGCAGTTCTTC. Its translation is CASARTEINEQFF.

Only a few counts were recorded for this clonotype. The rearrangement links TRBV5-1 to TRBJ2-4; 7 bases match TRBD1. This CDR3 comprises 14 residues. The germline V gene encodes CDR1 SGHRS and CDR2 YFSETQ. V shed 3 bases, J shed 6 bases, and the junction held 6 bases outside the gene matches. The CDR3 coding sequence is TGCGCCAGCAGCTCGACAGGGCAGGGAAACATTCAGTACTTC. Translated, it gives CASSSTGQGNIQYF.

The chain is built from TRBV29-1 and TRBJ1-1; TRBD1 might be the D (5 bases). The germline V gene encodes CDR1 SQVTM and CDR2 ANQGSEA. The CDR3 covers 13 residues. The V gene lost 7 bases and the J gene lost 1 base, with 13 bases spanning the gap. The chain's CDR3 is CSALEQANTEAFF. CDR3 sequence (DNA): TGCAGCGCCTTAGAACAGGCGAACACTGAAGCTTTCTTT.

This clonotype was picked up many times. This chain uses TRBV15 with TRBJ2-5; 14 nucleotides match TRBD2. The CDR3 runs 15 residues. CDR1 is LNHNV and CDR2 is YYDKDF in the germline V gene (reference sequence). Unmatched junction bases numbered 6, after V lost 7 bases and J lost 5 bases. CDR3: CATTKGTSGSETQYF. The CDR3 DNA sequence: TGTGCCACCACTAAAGGGACTAGCGGGAGTGAGACCCAGTACTTC. Filled out from reference TRBV15 and TRBJ2-5, the complete variable domain reads DAMVIQNPRYQVTQFGKPVTLSCSQTLNHNVMYWYQQKSSQAPKLLFHYYDKDFNNEADTPDNFQSRRPNTSFCFLDIRSPGLGDTAMYLCATTKGTSGSETQYFGPGTRLLVL.

The V call is TRBV7-9, the J call TRBJ1-2, with 8 bases matching TRBD1. The V gene's germline CDR1 is SEHNR and CDR2 FQNEAQ (reference sequence). V gave up 5 bases and J gave up 5 bases; unmatched junction bases: 13. The CDR3 loop spans 16 amino acids. The CDR3 DNA is TGTGCCAGCAGCAATACGTTAAACAGGGGGAAGTATGGCTACACCTTC. Residues: CASSNTLNRGKYGYTF.

The CDR3 coding sequence is TGTGCCAGCAGCGCAGGACTAGCGGGTGGCACAGATACGCAGTATTTT. The encoded protein is CASSAGLAGGTDTQYF. This rearrangement joins TRBV3-1 to TRBJ2-3; 11 bases are shared with TRBD2. From germline, CDR1 is LGHDT and CDR2 YNNKEL (reference sequence). The J segment lost 1 base and the V segment lost 5 bases, leaving 5 bases of the junction unmatched. The CDR3 loop spans 16 amino acids.

There are a few counts of this clonotype. The rearrangement uses TRBV5-1 and TRBJ2-6, with TRBD1 matching 9 bases. Per the germline V gene, CDR1 is SGHRS and CDR2 is YFSETQ. CDR3 length: 17 residues. J was trimmed by 3 bases and V by 2 bases; bases with no gene match: 6. In DNA, the CDR3 is TGCGCCAGCAGCTTACTCACAGGGGGCGTTGGGGCCAACGTCCTGACTTTC. It encodes CASSLLTGGVGANVLTF.

J is TRBJ2-5 and V is TRBV7-2; D tentatively fits TRBD1 or TRBD2 (5 bases each). The CDR3 extends over 12 amino acids. CDR1 is SGHTA, CDR2 FQGNSA, per germline. V lost 5 bases and J 9 bases, leaving 13 bases between the germline ends. The CDR3 DNA sequence: TGTGCCAGCAGCCCAGGGACGGCGGCCCAGTACTTC. This gives the protein CASSPGTAAQYF. The full variable domain, completed using reference TRBV7-2 and TRBJ2-5, is GAGVSQSPSNKVTEKGKDVELRCDPISGHTALYWYRQSLGQGLEFLIYFQGNSAPDKSGLPSDRFSAERTGGSVSTLTIQRTQQEDSAVYLCASSPGTAAQYFGPGTRLLVL.

The J gene is TRBJ2-3, the V gene TRBV29-1, with D perhaps matching TRBD1 or TRBD2 (5 bases each). Trimming took 3 bases from V and 0 from J, leaving 10 bases between them. The CDR3 totals 14 residues. Germline lookup yields CDR1 SQVTM and CDR2 ANQGSEA. CDR3 sequence (DNA): TGCAGCGTTGAGAGGGGAGACAGCACAGATACGCAGTATTTT. Protein sequence: CSVERGDSTDTQYF.

The V gene is TRBV5-1, the J gene TRBJ2-1; TRBD1 agrees at 7 bases. CDR1 is SGHRS and CDR2 is YFSETQ in the germline V gene. The V gene end was trimmed by 5 bases and the J gene end by 5 bases; junction bases not matched to a gene: 7. The CDR3 is 14 amino acids. CDR3 coding DNA: TGCGCCAGCAGAGACAGGGTATCGGACAATGAGCAGTTCTTC. This codes for CASRDRVSDNEQFF.

This clonotype was found once. The chain carries TRBV7-9 and TRBJ2-7, with D uncertain. The ends were cut back, 3 bases at V and 6 bases at J, with 9 bases in the middle. This CDR3 has 12 amino acids. Germline-derived CDR1 and CDR2 are SEHNR and FQNEAQ (reference sequence). The CDR3 region is CASSFGEGEQYF. CDR3 coding DNA: TGTGCCAGCAGCTTTGGGGAAGGCGAGCAGTACTTC.

In this sample, this clonotype turned up a few times. This rearrangement joins TRBV20-1 to TRBJ2-3; tentative D call: TRBD2 (6 bases). The CDR3 extends over 15 amino acids. Between the trimmed V and J ends, which lost 3 bases and 1 base, there was a span of 14 bases. Germline V CDR1 and CDR2: DFQATT, SNEGSKA (reference sequence). CDR3 DNA sequence: TGCAGTGCTAGCACCAGCGGGTGGGGCACAGATACGCAGTATTTT. Translating it yields CSASTSGWGTDTQYF.

This chain links TRBV6-1 with TRBJ2-3, with D perhaps matching TRBD1 (5 bases). From germline, CDR1 is MNHNS and CDR2 SASEGT. Trimming took 5 bases from V and 5 from J, leaving 14 bases between them. This CDR3 is 14 amino acids long. DNA for the CDR3: TGTGCCAGCAGTCGGACACAACGAGGAGATACGCAGTATTTT. Its translation is CASSRTQRGDTQYF.

This clonotype was recorded at least ten times. The V and J genes are TRBV24-1 and TRBJ2-5; perhaps D is TRBD1 or TRBD2 (7 bases each). The CDR3 totals 15 residues. Germline lookup yields CDR1 KGHDR and CDR2 SFDVKD. Trimming took 4 bases from V and 2 from J, leaving 13 bases between them. The CDR3 DNA follows: TGTGCCACCAGTGAAAGACAGGGAGGGCAAGAGACCCAGTACTTC. It encodes CATSERQGGQETQYF.